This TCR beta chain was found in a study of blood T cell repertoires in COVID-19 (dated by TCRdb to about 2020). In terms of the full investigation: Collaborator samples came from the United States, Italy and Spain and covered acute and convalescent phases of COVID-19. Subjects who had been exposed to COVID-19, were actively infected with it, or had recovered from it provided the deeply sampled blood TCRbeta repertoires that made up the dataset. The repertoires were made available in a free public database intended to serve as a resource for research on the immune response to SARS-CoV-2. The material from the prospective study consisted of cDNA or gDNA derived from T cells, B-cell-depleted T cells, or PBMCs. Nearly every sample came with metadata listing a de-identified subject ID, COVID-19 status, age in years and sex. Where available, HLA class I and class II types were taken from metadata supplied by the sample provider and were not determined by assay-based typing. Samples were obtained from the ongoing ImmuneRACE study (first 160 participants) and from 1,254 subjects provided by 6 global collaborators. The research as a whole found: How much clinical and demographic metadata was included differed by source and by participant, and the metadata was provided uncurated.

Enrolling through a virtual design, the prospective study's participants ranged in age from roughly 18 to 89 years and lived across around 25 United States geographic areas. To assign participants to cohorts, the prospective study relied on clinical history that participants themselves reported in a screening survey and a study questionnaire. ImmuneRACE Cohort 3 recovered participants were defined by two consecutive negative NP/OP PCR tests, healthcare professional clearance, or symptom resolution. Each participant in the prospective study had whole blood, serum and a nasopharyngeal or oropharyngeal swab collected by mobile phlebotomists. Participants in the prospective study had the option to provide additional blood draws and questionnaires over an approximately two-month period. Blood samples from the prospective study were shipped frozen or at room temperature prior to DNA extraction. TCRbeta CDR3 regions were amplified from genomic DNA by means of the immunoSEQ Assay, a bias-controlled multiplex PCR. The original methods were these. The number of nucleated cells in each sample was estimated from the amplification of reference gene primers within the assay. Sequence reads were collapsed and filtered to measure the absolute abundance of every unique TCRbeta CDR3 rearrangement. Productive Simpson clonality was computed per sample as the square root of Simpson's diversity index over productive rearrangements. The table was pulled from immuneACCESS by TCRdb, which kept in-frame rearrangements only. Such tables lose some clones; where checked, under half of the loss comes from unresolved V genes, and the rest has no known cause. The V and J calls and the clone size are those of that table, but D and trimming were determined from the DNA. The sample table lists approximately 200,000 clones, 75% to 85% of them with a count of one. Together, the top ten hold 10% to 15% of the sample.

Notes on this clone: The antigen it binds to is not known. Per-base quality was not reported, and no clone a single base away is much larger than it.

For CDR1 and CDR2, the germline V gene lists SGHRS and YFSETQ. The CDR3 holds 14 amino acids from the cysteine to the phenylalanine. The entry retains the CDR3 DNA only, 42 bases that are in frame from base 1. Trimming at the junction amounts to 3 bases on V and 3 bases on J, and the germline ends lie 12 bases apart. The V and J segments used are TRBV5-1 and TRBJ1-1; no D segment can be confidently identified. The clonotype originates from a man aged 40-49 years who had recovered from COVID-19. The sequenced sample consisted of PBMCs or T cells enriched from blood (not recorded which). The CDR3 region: CASSSAGKHTEAFF. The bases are TGCGCCAGCAGCTCGGCAGGAAAACACACTGAAGCTTTCTTT.